This record covers a single T cell receptor beta chain. Its target is not known. The data are from a study of long-term antiretroviral therapy in people with HIV. In the study overall: A decade or so separates the oldest specimens from the later 2015 immediate-ART recommendation.

General study findings and limits: Older ART regimens may have been in use when blood was drawn between the mid-2000s and the late 2010s. Information pertaining to ART adherence, viral resistance or therapeutic modifications was not obtained. ART-treated samples gained diversity yet remained below transplant donor controls.

The CDR3 has 15 residues. CDR1 is LNHNV, CDR2 YYDKDF, per germline (reference sequence). V was cut by 1 base and J by 0 bases, with 4 bases left in between. Researchers ran immunoSEQ v3.0 at survey level. Data came from immunoSEQ multiplex PCR; TCRdb stores just in-frame clones and leaves some out. The sample has about 30,000 clones, 90% to 95% seen once. The V and J genes are TRBV15 and TRBJ2-6; D is ambiguous. The clonotype originates from a woman in her forties or fifties with HIV. The material was unsorted PBMCs, obtained around 5.5 years after starting antiretroviral therapy. The CDR3 DNA reads as TGTGCCACCAGCAGAGTCACCTCTGGGGCCAACGTCCTGACTTTC. Translation: CATSRVTSGANVLTF.